This TCR beta chain was recovered during a study of blood T cell repertoires in COVID-19. Whole-study context: The United States, Italy and Spain supplied acute and convalescent COVID-19 samples.

Clones were read by immunoSEQ multiplex PCR, and TCRdb kept only the in-frame ones, dropping some. The repertoire holds about 150,000 clones, with about nine tenths as singletons. Germline V lookup: CDR1 SNHLY, CDR2 FYNNEI. The length of the CDR3 is 15 residues. V dropped 11 bases and J dropped 0; count of bases not matched to a gene: 12. The sequence was collected from an elderly man with acute or convalescent COVID-19. The sequenced material came from peripheral blood. The chain links TRBV2 to TRBJ1-1; 7 bases match TRBD1. The CDR3 DNA reads as TGTGCCGCTGAACAGGGGTTGTACATGAACACTGAAGCTTTCTTT. Amino acid sequence: CAAEQGLYMNTEAFF.